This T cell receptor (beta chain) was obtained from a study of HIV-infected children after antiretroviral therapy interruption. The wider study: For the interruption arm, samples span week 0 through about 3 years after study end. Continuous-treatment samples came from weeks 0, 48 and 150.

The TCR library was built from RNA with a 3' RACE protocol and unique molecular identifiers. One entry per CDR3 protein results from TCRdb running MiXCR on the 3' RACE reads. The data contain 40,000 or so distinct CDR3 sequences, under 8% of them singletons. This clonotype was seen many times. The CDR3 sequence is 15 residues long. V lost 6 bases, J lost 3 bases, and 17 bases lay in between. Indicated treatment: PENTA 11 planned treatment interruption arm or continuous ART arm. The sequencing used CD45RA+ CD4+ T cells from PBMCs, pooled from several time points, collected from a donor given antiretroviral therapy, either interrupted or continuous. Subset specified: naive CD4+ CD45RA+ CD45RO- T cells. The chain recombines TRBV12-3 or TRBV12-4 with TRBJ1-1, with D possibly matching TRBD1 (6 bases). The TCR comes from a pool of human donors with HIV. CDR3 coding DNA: TGTGCCAGCAGGCCCGGGGGGGCGCAGGACACTGAAGCTTTCTTT. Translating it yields CASRPGGAQDTEAFF.